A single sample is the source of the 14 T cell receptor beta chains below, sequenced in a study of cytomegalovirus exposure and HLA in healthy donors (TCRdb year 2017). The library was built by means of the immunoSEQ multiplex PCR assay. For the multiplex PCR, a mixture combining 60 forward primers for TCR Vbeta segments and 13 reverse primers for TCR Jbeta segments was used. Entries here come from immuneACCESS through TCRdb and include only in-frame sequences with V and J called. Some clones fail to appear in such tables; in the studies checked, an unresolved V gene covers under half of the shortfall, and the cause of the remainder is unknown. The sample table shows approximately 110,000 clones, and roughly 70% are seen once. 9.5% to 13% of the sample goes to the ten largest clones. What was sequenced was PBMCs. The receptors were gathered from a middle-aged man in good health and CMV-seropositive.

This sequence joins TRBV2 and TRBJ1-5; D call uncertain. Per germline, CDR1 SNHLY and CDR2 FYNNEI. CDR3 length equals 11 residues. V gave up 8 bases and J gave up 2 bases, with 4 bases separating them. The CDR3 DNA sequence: TGTGCCAGCGGGCGCAATCAGCCCCAGCATTTT. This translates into CASGRNQPQHF.

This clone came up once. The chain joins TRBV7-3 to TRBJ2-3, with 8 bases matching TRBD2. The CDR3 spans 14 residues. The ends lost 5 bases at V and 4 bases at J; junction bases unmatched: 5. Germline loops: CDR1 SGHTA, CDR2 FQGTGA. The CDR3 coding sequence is TGTGCCAGCAGCCCGGGAGGGTCTTCAGATACGCAGTATTTT. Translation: CASSPGGSSDTQYF.

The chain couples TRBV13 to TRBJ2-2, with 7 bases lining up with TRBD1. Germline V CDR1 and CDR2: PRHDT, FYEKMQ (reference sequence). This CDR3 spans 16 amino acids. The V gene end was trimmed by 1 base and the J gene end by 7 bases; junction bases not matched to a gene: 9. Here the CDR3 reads CASSLDLGQSGGELFF. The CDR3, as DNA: TGTGCCAGCAGCTTAGACCTGGGACAGTCGGGCGGGGAGCTGTTTTTT.

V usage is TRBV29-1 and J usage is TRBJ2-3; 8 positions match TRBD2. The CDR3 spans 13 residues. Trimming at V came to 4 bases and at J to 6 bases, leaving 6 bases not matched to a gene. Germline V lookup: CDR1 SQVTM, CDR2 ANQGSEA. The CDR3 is CSVASGRADTQYF. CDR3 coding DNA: TGCAGCGTTGCCAGCGGGAGAGCGGATACGCAGTATTTT.

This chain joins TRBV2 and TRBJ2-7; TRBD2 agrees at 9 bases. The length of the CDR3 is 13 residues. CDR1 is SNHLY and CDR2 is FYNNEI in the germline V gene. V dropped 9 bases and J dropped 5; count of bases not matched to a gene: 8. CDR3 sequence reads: CASNLAGNDEQYV. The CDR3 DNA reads TGTGCCAGTAACCTAGCGGGAAACGACGAGCAGTACGTC.

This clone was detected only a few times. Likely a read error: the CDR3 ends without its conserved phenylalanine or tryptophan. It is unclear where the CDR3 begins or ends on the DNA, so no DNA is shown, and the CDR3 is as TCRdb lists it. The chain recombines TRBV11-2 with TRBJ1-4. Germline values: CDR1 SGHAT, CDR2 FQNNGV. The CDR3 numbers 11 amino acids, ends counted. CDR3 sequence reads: CASTTSEGPFG.

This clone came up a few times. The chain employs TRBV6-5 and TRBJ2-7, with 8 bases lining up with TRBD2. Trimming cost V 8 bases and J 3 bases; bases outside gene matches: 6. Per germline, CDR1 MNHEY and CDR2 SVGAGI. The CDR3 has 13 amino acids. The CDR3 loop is CASGSGRLYEQYF. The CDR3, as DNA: TGTGCCAGCGGAAGCGGGAGACTCTACGAGCAGTACTTC.

Written as DNA, the CDR3 is TGTGCCAGCAGTTCATCGACAGGCACAGATACGCAGTATTTT. This encodes CASSSSTGTDTQYF. The chain carries TRBV6-5 and TRBJ2-3; D possibly corresponds to TRBD1 (5 bases). Between the trimmed V and J ends, which lost 4 bases and 1 base, there was a span of 9 bases. CDR1 MNHEY and CDR2 SVGAGI come from the germline V gene. This CDR3 has 14 amino acids.

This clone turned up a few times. CDR3 sequence: CASSQYGQGDMNTEAFF. CDR3 bases: TGCGCCAGCAGCCAATATGGACAGGGGGATATGAACACTGAAGCTTTCTTT. The chain links TRBV4-1 to TRBJ1-1, with 10 bases aligning to TRBD1. With 2 bases clipped from V and 0 bases from J, the junction kept 6 bases outside the gene matches. Germline lookup yields CDR1 MGHRA and CDR2 YSYEKL. CDR3 length: 17 residues.

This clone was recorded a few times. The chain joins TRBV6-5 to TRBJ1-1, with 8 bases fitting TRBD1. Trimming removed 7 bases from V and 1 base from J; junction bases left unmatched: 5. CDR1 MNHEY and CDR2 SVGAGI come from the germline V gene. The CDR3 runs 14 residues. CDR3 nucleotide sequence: TGTGCCAGCACAGGGGGCACGGGGAACACTGAAGCTTTCTTT. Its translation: CASTGGTGNTEAFF.

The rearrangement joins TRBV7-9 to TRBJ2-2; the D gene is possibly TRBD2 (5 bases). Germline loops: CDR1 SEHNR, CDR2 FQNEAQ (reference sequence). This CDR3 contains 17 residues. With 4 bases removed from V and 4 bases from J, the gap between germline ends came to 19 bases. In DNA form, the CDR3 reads TGTGCCAGCAGCTCTTACTTGGCGACCGAGGGCACCGGGGAGCTGTTTTTT. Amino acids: CASSSYLATEGTGELFF.

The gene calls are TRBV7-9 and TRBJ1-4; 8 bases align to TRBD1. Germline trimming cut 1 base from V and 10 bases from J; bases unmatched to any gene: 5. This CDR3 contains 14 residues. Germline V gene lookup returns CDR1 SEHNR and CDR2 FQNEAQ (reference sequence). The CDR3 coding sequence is TGTGCCAGCAGCTTAGATCTTACAGGGGGAAAACTGTTTTTT. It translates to CASSLDLTGGKLFF.

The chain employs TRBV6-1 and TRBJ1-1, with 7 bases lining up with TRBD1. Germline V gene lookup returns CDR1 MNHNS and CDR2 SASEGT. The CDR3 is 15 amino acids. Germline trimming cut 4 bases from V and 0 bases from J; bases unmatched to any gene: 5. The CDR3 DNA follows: TGTGCCAGCAGTGGGCGGGACAGCTTGAACACTGAAGCTTTCTTT. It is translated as CASSGRDSLNTEAFF.

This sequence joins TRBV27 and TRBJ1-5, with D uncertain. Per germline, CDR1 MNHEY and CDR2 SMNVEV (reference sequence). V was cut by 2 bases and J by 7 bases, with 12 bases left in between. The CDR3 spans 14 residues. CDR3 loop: CASSLIRDGQPQHF. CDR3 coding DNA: TGTGCCAGCAGTTTAATCCGGGATGGCCAGCCCCAGCATTTT.